The source of this TCR beta chain is a study of blood T cell repertoires in COVID-19 (dated by TCRdb to 2019 to 2021). For the study in its entirety: Collaborator samples came from the United States, Italy and Spain and covered acute and convalescent phases of COVID-19. The repertoires were released in a freely available public database meant as a resource for research on the immune response to SARS-CoV-2. Where available, HLA class I and class II types were obtained from metadata supplied by the sample provider rather than from assay-based typing. The material from the prospective study consisted of cDNA or gDNA derived from T cells, B-cell-depleted T cells, or PBMCs. Nearly every sample came with metadata listing a de-identified subject ID, COVID-19 status, age in years and sex. The dataset comprised deeply sampled blood TCRbeta repertoires from subjects exposed to, actively infected with, or recovered from COVID-19. Samples were obtained from the ongoing ImmuneRACE study (first 160 participants) and from over 1,000 subjects provided by 6 global collaborators.

Each collaborating institution followed its own protocols to collect whole blood in K2EDTA tubes. For TCRbeta analysis, collaborator samples were shipped as frozen whole blood, as isolated PBMCs, or as DNA extracted from either sample type. TCRbeta CDR3 regions were amplified from genomic DNA by means of the immunoSEQ Assay, a bias-controlled multiplex PCR. In the authors' own workflow: The number of nucleated cells in each sample was estimated from the amplification of reference gene primers within the assay. To quantify the absolute abundance of each unique TCRbeta CDR3 rearrangement, sequence reads were collapsed and filtered. Productive Simpson clonality was computed per sample as the square root of Simpson's diversity index over productive rearrangements. TCRdb re-hosts the immuneACCESS table, in-frame sequences only. Its copies lack some clones; in the studies checked, an unresolved V gene accounts for under half of them, and the cause for the rest is not known. The DNA was the basis for D and trimming; V, J and clone size are from that table. The sample records 200,000 or so clones, roughly four fifths of which are singletons. Clones ranked in the top ten supply more than 4.5% of the sample.

A remark on this clone: Its antigen specificity is not known. Per-nucleotide qualities are absent, and no much larger clonotype sits a single base away.

V gives up 5 bases and J gives up 11 bases, and the segment between their germline ends measures 12 bases. From its cysteine to its phenylalanine, the CDR3 spans 11 amino acids. Just CDR3 DNA is preserved here, 33 bases in frame from base 1. The germline V gene yields SGHTA for CDR1 and FQGNSA for CDR2. Broader findings and caveats from the paper: The quantity of clinical and demographic metadata differed by source and by participant and was supplied without curation.

Material for sequencing was peripheral blood. The chain is assembled from TRBV7-2 and TRBJ1-1, with the D segment identity uncertain. The sequence came from a woman under 40 with acute or convalescent COVID-19. The CDR3 has the sequence CASSHIPHAFF. The DNA sequence is TGTGCCAGCAGCCACATCCCACATGCTTTCTTT.